Presented here are 8 T cell receptor beta chains from one specimen sequenced in a study of blood T cell repertoires in COVID-19 (dated by TCRdb to the early 2020s). The library was made by the immunoSEQ multiplex PCR assay. TCRdb obtained this table from immuneACCESS and retained in-frame rearrangements with V and J assigned. These tables miss some clones; where compared with another copy, unresolved V genes account for less than half of the shortfall, and the remainder is unexplained. This sample is represented by about 140,000 clones; over 60% of them were singletons. 9% to 10% of the sample goes to the ten largest clones. The sequencing input was peripheral blood. The receptors come from a woman aged 45-65 years with active or convalescent COVID-19.

V gene TRBV7-8 combines with J gene TRBJ2-5; TRBD1 might be the D (6 bases). This CDR3 spans 14 amino acids. V lost 5 bases and J lost 5, with 15 bases in between. Germline V CDR1 and CDR2: SGHVS, FQNEAQ. The CDR3 DNA reads TGTGCCAGCAGCACCCAACAGGGAAGGGAGACCCAGTACTTC. It is translated as CASSTQQGRETQYF.

The chain joins TRBV2 to TRBJ1-2; D is undetermined. This CDR3 has 15 amino acids. Trimming cost V 6 bases and J 4 bases, with 18 bases left between them. Germline CDR1 SNHLY, CDR2 FYNNEI. As DNA, the CDR3 is TGTGCCAGCAGCCCCGAGAGGGTCGTCCTCTATGGCTACACCTTC. Amino acids: CASSPERVVLYGYTF.

This chain joins TRBV12-3 or TRBV12-4 and TRBJ2-2; D uncertain. The V end was cut by 8 bases, the J end by 1 base, with 5 bases between. The CDR3 length is 12 residues. This CDR3 is CASLRNTGELFF. The CDR3 DNA reads as TGTGCCAGCCTACGGAACACCGGGGAGCTGTTTTTT.

This clone was picked up a small number of times. The V call is TRBV5-6, the J call TRBJ1-2; 7 nucleotides agree with TRBD1. The germline CDR1 and CDR2 sequences are SGHDT and YYEEEE. This CDR3 contains 14 residues. J was trimmed by 3 bases and V by 1 base; bases with no gene match: 3. The CDR3 spells CASSLWDRYYGYTF. CDR3 nucleotides: TGTGCCAGCAGCTTGTGGGACAGATACTATGGCTACACCTTC.

This clone was seen repeatedly, ten times or more. The chain employs TRBV5-1 and TRBJ2-1; TRBD1 aligns across 10 bases. J lost 4 bases, V lost 2 bases, and 9 bases had no gene match. This CDR3 has 17 residues. CDR1 and CDR2 (germline): SGHRS, YFSETQ. Here the CDR3 DNA reads TGCGCCAGCAGCTTTGCCGGGACAGGGGCTATATACAATGAGCAGTTCTTC. Protein: CASSFAGTGAIYNEQFF.

This clone showed up just a few times. The chain combines TRBV7-9 with TRBJ2-7, with 8 positions matching TRBD1. Germline V gene lookup returns CDR1 SEHNR and CDR2 FQNEAQ (reference sequence). V shed 5 bases, J shed 0 bases, and the junction held 6 bases outside the gene matches. The CDR3 is 15 residues long. The CDR3 DNA follows: TGTGCCAGCAGCCGGGACAGGAGACTCTCCTACGAGCAGTACTTC. It is translated as CASSRDRRLSYEQYF.

The V gene is TRBV30, the J gene TRBJ1-4; no definite D call. This CDR3 has 14 amino acids. Per the germline V gene, CDR1 is GTSNPN and CDR2 is SVGIG (reference sequence). Trimming left V 0 bases short and J 7 bases short, with 12 bases between. CDR3 DNA: TGTGCCTGGAGTGTCCCCGGGGATCTTGAAAAACTGTTTTTT. This translates into CAWSVPGDLEKLFF.

The sample holds a few counts of this clone. The CDR3 nucleotides are TGTGCCAGCAGCTCCGGGACAGGGACCTACGAGCAGTACTTC. It is translated as CASSSGTGTYEQYF. This rearrangement joins TRBV6-5 to TRBJ2-7; 9 bases map to TRBD1. The CDR3 spans 14 residues. Germline CDR1 and CDR2: MNHEY and SVGAGI. With V trimmed by 6 bases and J by 2 bases, 5 bases remained unmatched.